This T cell receptor beta chain was captured by sequencing in a study of T cells after yellow fever vaccination. Study context: Where fractions had low cell numbers, libraries were prepared from them with the SMART-Seq v4 Ultra Low Input RNA kit. Study-wide findings and caveats: Subsequent to the booster, the majority of primary-vaccination clones reappeared (less than 97% CD4, 85% to 90% CD8).

TCRdb re-called the 5' RACE reads through MiXCR, storing one row per CDR3 protein. The sample includes about 320,000 distinct CDR3 sequences, approximately 12% of them seen just once. The length of the CDR3 is 11 residues. Germline CDR1 is SGHRS and CDR2 is YFSETQ. V was cut by 4 bases and J by 1 base, with 3 bases left in between. This clonotype was seen ten or more times. Its antigen remains unknown. The TCR originated in a man in his late teens or twenties who received the YFV17D yellow fever vaccine. The rearrangement uses TRBV5-1 and TRBJ2-7; no clear D. This specimen was CD4+ T cells sorted from PBMCs, taken 15 days after the yellow fever booster vaccination. For the CDR3, the DNA is TGCGCCAGCAGCGGATCCTACGAGCAGTACTTC. Translating gives CASSGSYEQYF.